The present T cell receptor (beta chain) was sequenced within a study of shared T cell receptors in the human thymus. Germline CDR1 is SNHLY and CDR2 is FYNNEI. This CDR3 is built from 13 residues. V lost 6 bases and J lost 4; bases outside the gene matches: 3. Libraries were prepared by immunoSEQ multiplex PCR; TCRdb keeps only in-frame clonotypes and omits some of them. Of 450,000 to 650,000 clones listed, around 78% were seen once; the top ten hold about 0.013%. These data were also filed under a second study, of human thymus T cells. From that study: The thymus tissue came from resections taken during corrective heart surgery.

The sequencing sample was made of thymocytes. The chain employs TRBV2 and TRBJ1-2, with 9 nucleotides matching TRBD1. This clonotype was sampled from a boy under two years old with a congenital heart defect. For the CDR3, the DNA is TGTGCCAGCAGAGGACAGGGGTCCTATGGCTACACCTTC. This translates into CASRGQGSYGYTF.